This entry lists 7 T cell receptor beta chains sequenced from one sample in a study of cytotoxic CD8 clonotypes in ibrutinib-treated CLL. TCRdb's table, derived via immunoSEQ multiplex PCR, lists solely in-frame clones and lacks some. The sample has fewer than 75,000 clones; more than 70% are singletons. The sequencing used PBMCs, collected after 12 months of ibrutinib treatment. The receptor set was obtained from a human donor with chronic lymphocytic leukemia.

This clone was seen only once. The CDR3 nucleotides read TGTGCCAGCAGCTCGCCCGGTGGACAGGGACGGGGCTACACCTTC. This codes for CASSSPGGQGRGYTF. The chain carries TRBV7-2 and TRBJ1-2; the match to TRBD1 covers 8 bases. With V trimmed by 4 bases and J by 8 bases, 12 bases remained unmatched. CDR1 is SGHTA and CDR2 is FQGNSA in the germline V gene. CDR3 length: 15 amino acids.

The chain is built from TRBV5-4 and TRBJ1-3; no clear D gene. Germline V gene data show CDR1 as SGHNT and CDR2 as YYREEE (reference sequence). CDR3 size: 14 residues. With 0 bases removed from V and 5 bases from J, the gap between germline ends came to 9 bases. This CDR3 is CASSLGQNRNTIYF. CDR3 nucleotides: TGTGCCAGCAGCTTGGGTCAGAACCGAAACACCATATATTTT.

The chain carries TRBV27 and TRBJ2-1; 13 nucleotides match TRBD2. The CDR3 covers 16 residues. Trimming cost V 5 bases and J 2 bases; bases outside gene matches: 3. CDR1 MNHEY and CDR2 SMNVEV come from the germline V gene (reference sequence). CDR3 sequence: CASSHTSGRAYNEQFF. CDR3 nucleotide sequence: TGTGCCAGCAGTCATACTAGCGGGAGGGCCTACAATGAGCAGTTCTTC.

The rearrangement links TRBV5-6 to TRBJ1-2; the D is unclear. The V end lost 5 bases, the J end lost 4 bases, and 15 bases lay between the germline ends. From germline, CDR1 is SGHDT and CDR2 YYEEEE. This CDR3 has 14 amino acids. The CDR3 sequence is CASRDREPRYGYTF. The CDR3 DNA reads TGTGCCAGCAGAGACCGGGAGCCTCGCTATGGCTACACCTTC.

The rearrangement uses TRBV30 and TRBJ1-5, with 10 positions matching TRBD1. Germline V gene lookup returns CDR1 GTSNPN and CDR2 SVGIG (reference sequence). This CDR3 spans 17 amino acids. With 2 bases clipped from V and 5 bases from J, the junction kept 12 bases outside the gene matches. The CDR3 loop reads CAWSPPWTGGFHQPQHF. CDR3 coding DNA: TGTGCCTGGAGTCCCCCATGGACAGGGGGTTTCCATCAGCCCCAGCATTTT. Together with reference TRBV30 and TRBJ1-5, the CDR3 gives the full variable domain: SQTIHQWPATLVQPVGSPLSLECTVEGTSNPNLYWYRQAAGRGLQLLFYSVGIGQISSEVPQNLSASRPQDRQFILSSKKLLLSDSGFYLCAWSPPWTGGFHQPQHFGDGTRLSIL.

The CDR3 sequence: CATSNQGNTEAFF. The CDR3 DNA follows: TGTGCCACCAGCAACCAGGGCAACACTGAAGCTTTCTTT. The chain links TRBV15 to TRBJ1-1, with D perhaps matching TRBD1 (5 bases). CDR3 length: 13 residues. Trimming cost V 4 bases and J 2 bases, with 8 bases left between them. Germline lookup yields CDR1 LNHNV and CDR2 YYDKDF (reference sequence).

The chain combines TRBV30 with TRBJ2-5; 9 nucleotides line up with TRBD2. The J segment lost 5 bases and the V segment lost 3 bases, leaving 4 bases of the junction unmatched. The CDR3 has 13 residues. Germline V gene data show CDR1 as GTSNPN and CDR2 as SVGIG (reference sequence). The CDR3 nucleotides read TGTGCCTGGAGCGCTAGCGGGGTCGAGACCCAGTACTTC. As protein: CAWSASGVETQYF. Based on the CDR3 plus reference TRBV30 and TRBJ2-5, the full variable domain is SQTIHQWPATLVQPVGSPLSLECTVEGTSNPNLYWYRQAAGRGLQLLFYSVGIGQISSEVPQNLSASRPQDRQFILSSKKLLLSDSGFYLCAWSASGVETQYFGPGTRLLVL.